This T cell receptor beta chain was retrieved from a study of tumor-infiltrating lymphocytes in primary liver carcinoma. Study-wide context: Patients, male and female, were 30 to 69 years old.

Study-level results: Between tumor regions, pairs overlapped more than tumor-adjacent and tumor-blood pairs did.

This clonotype appeared many times. What it recognizes is unknown. Total RNA amounting to 500 ng was the source from which TCR beta cDNA was made with a constant-region primer. Nested multiplex PCR, run for three rounds with slightly modified ARM-PCR, yielded TCR beta libraries. The first two PCR rounds, around 10 cycles each, used TRBV1-TRBV30 forward primers and a C-beta reverse primer. One entry per CDR3 protein, called by TCRdb with MiXCR from the multiplex PCR reads. The sample shows about 99,000 distinct CDR3 sequences, around two thirds of them seen only once. Per the germline V gene, CDR1 is MNHEY and CDR2 is SVGAGI. The CDR3 sequence is 17 residues long. Trimming removed 5 bases from V and 2 bases from J, with 21 bases in between. Bulk tissue was left unsorted, and RNA and DNA were co-extracted from roughly 20-30 mg of it. Per tumor, sampling covered five separate regions.

Sequenced sample: liver tumor tissue from sampling region 5. The subset here: tumor region T5, tumor centre. The chain is built from TRBV6-5 and TRBJ1-2; D might be TRBD1 (6 bases). The clonotype originates from an older woman with primary liver carcinoma and hepatitis B virus infection. As DNA, the CDR3 is TGTGCCAGCAGTCCCGCGGGGGGGCAGGGTCTAAACTATGGCTACACCTTC. This sequence encodes CASSPAGGQGLNYGYTF.